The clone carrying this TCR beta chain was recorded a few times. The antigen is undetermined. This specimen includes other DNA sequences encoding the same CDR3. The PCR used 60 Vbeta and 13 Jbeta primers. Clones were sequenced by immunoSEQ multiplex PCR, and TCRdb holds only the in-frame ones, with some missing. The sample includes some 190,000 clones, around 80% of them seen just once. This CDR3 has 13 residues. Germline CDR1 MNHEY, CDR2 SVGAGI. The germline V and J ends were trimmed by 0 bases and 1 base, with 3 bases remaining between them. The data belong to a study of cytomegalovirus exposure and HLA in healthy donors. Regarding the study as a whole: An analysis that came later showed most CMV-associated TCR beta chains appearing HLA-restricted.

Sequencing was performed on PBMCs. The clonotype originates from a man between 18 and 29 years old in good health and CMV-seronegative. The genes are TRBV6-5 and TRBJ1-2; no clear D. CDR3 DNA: TGTGCCAGCAGTTACTCACATAACTATGGCTACACCTTC. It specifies CASSYSHNYGYTF.